Here is one T cell receptor (beta chain) with its context. The clone's antigen remains unknown. There are no base qualities to consult, and no much larger clone falls within one base. The immunoSEQ Assay was used to sequence TCR beta CDR3 regions from DNA. The original methods were these. To compute T cell density, TCR beta template counts were normalized to usable DNA, which was estimated by amplifying housekeeping genes. Richness was estimated using the preseqR package, with extrapolation to 400,000 templates for PBMC samples and to 120,000 templates for tissue samples. Clonality was defined as one minus Pielou's evenness. Differential abundance testing on productive amino-acid clonotypes, with a minimum total count of 5 and an alpha of 0.1, was used to identify tissue-enriched TCRs. The Jaccard Index and the Morisita Overlap Index were used to measure how much the repertoires overlapped between compartments. GLIPH grouped TCR beta CDR3s together with public tetramer-defined viral CDR3s, and a viral motif had to include at least three viral sequences and also show V-gene enrichment. This immuneACCESS table, as held by TCRdb, lists in-frame sequences with V and J called but not all clones. Of the missing ones, under half trace to an unresolved V gene in checked studies; the others have no known cause. The D gene and trimming were derived from the DNA, and the V and J assignments and clone size from that table. The table for this sample lists roughly 84,000 clones; roughly 91% of them were counted only once. The ten largest clones capture 20% to 25% of the sample.

The data were obtained in a study of T cells in localized non-small cell lung cancer (dated by TCRdb to about 2020). Context from the whole study: Comparing tumors with uninvolved tumor-adjacent lungs, the study looked at the T cell repertoires of approximately 250 patients with early-stage NSCLC. All 236 NSCLC patients in the cohort were treatment-naive and had localized lung tumors that were resected. A mean age of approximately 70 years was recorded for the NSCLC patients, of whom approximately 130 were male and about a hundred were female. Findings and caveats that apply to the study as a whole: Because multi-region tumor sequencing was not performed, intratumor heterogeneity could not be ruled out. Uninvolved tumor-adjacent lung showed the highest T cell clonality, higher than tumor, which suggests more focused antigenic responses in the uninvolved tumor-adjacent lung. Because the study design was exploratory, TCR variables were selected using unadjusted p-values without false-discovery rate correction. Longer overall survival was associated with higher blood T cell density, whereas shorter survival was associated with higher adjacent-lung clonality. A median of roughly 58 of the top 100 tumor clones were detected in paired uninvolved adjacent lung, and 28 of these tumor clones were also found among the top 100 clones of the paired uninvolved adjacent lung.

At diagnosis, peripheral blood, uninvolved tumor-adjacent lung and tumor were collected and were preserved as a mix of fresh-frozen and FFPE material. For TCR repertoire profiling, blood samples were analyzed in the form of peripheral blood mononuclear cells. Compared with germline, V lacks 0 bases and J lacks 6 bases; bases without a gene match: 9. The CDR3 runs 17 residues from the cysteine to the phenylalanine. Solely the CDR3 DNA is kept, with 51 bases framed from the first base. The germline V gene yields SGHDT for CDR1 and YYEEEE for CDR2. This sequence uses TRBV5-6 and TRBJ2-3; 11 bases in between match TRBD2. This TCR was recovered from a woman aged 40-70 years with stage I squamous cell lung carcinoma. This material consisted of peripheral blood, taken before any cancer treatment. The DNA is TGTGCCAGCAGCTTGGTTACTAGCGGGGGACAAGGGGATACGCAGTATTTT. Its protein reads: CASSLVTSGGQGDTQYF.